A selection of T cell receptor beta chains follows, all from one sample in a study of cytomegalovirus exposure and HLA in healthy donors. The repertoire was sequenced with immunoSEQ multiplex PCR; TCRdb's copy has only in-frame clones and lacks some. In the table there are 60,000 or so clones, roughly 70% of which are singletons. The material sequenced was PBMCs. The receptors derive from a man aged 45 to 65 in good health and CMV-seropositive. Both conserved end residues are part of each CDR3. A D gene is named only where the DNA matches it firmly. Only some rows state a clone size, as once, few, many or a class for expanded clones.

clone_size: .
d_call: TRBD2
v_call: TRBV9
j_call: TRBJ2-7
cdr3_aa: CASSVGSAGIDEQYF
cdr3_nt: TGTGCCAGCAGCGTAGGTTCAGCGGGGATCGACGAGCAGTACTTC

clone_size: .
d_call: TRBD2
v_call: TRBV10-1
j_call: TRBJ2-1
cdr3_aa: CASSESKGLAGVYNEQFF
cdr3_nt: TGCGCCAGCAGTGAGTCGAAGGGACTAGCGGGGGTTTACAATGAGCAGTTCTTC

clone_size: .
d_call: .
v_call: TRBV5-4
j_call: TRBJ1-1
cdr3_aa: CASSRGLAEAFF
cdr3_nt: TGTGCCAGCAGCCGCGGGTTGGCTGAAGCTTTCTTT

clone_size: .
d_call: TRBD2
v_call: TRBV29-1
j_call: TRBJ2-7
cdr3_aa: CSVLVEREYEQYF
cdr3_nt: TGCAGCGTTCTTGTAGAGCGGGAGTACGAGCAGTACTTC

clone_size: .
d_call: .
v_call: TRBV5-1
j_call: TRBJ1-1
cdr3_aa: CASRFGQNTEAFF
cdr3_nt: TGCGCCAGCAGATTCGGACAGAACACTGAAGCTTTCTTT

clone_size: .
d_call: .
v_call: TRBV6-5
j_call: TRBJ1-2
cdr3_aa: CASRPVRYYGYTF
cdr3_nt: TGTGCCAGCAGACCAGTGAGGTACTATGGCTACACCTTC

clone_size: .
d_call: .
v_call: TRBV13
j_call: TRBJ2-2
cdr3_aa: CASSSTSWDSPNTGELFF
cdr3_nt: TGTGCCAGCAGCTCTACTAGTTGGGACTCCCCGAACACCGGGGAGCTGTTTTTT

clone_size: .
d_call: .
v_call: TRBV7-3
j_call: TRBJ1-2
cdr3_aa: CASSLSSGNYGYTF
cdr3_nt: TGTGCCAGCAGCTTGAGTTCCGGGAACTATGGCTACACCTTC

clone_size: .
d_call: .
v_call: TRBV5-4
j_call: TRBJ2-3
cdr3_aa: CASSSDSHTDTQYF
cdr3_nt: TGTGCCAGCAGCTCGGACTCCCACACAGATACGCAGTATTTT

clone_size: .
d_call: .
v_call: TRBV2
j_call: TRBJ1-5
cdr3_aa: CASSEAGRDNQPQHF
cdr3_nt: TGTGCCAGCAGTGAGGCAGGGAGGGATAATCAGCCCCAGCATTTT

clone_size: .
d_call: TRBD2
v_call: TRBV7-2
j_call: TRBJ2-7
cdr3_aa: CASSLARGNEQYF
cdr3_nt: TGTGCCAGCAGCTTAGCGCGGGGGAACGAGCAGTACTTC

clone_size: .
d_call: .
v_call: TRBV9
j_call: TRBJ2-1
cdr3_aa: CASSVSSINNEQFF
cdr3_nt: TGTGCCAGCAGCGTAAGCTCAATTAACAATGAGCAGTTCTTC

clone_size: .
d_call: .
v_call: TRBV9
j_call: TRBJ2-3
cdr3_aa: CASSVIVSTDTQYF
cdr3_nt: TGTGCCAGCAGCGTAATAGTTAGCACAGATACGCAGTATTTT

clone_size: .
d_call: .
v_call: TRBV6-1
j_call: TRBJ1-2
cdr3_aa: CASSAILTDGYTF
cdr3_nt: TGTGCCAGCAGTGCTATCCTAACTGATGGCTACACCTTC

clone_size: few
d_call: TRBD2
v_call: TRBV19
j_call: TRBJ2-5
cdr3_aa: CASSTPASGKETQYF
cdr3_nt: TGTGCCAGTAGTACCCCCGCTAGCGGAAAAGAGACCCAGTACTTC

clone_size: .
d_call: .
v_call: TRBV6-6
j_call: TRBJ1-5
cdr3_aa: CASSYPGGGNQPQHF
cdr3_nt: TGTGCCAGCAGCTACCCCGGGGGAGGCAATCAGCCCCAGCATTTT

clone_size: .
d_call: TRBD1
v_call: TRBV10-2
j_call: TRBJ1-1
cdr3_aa: CASREGTGGNTEAFF
cdr3_nt: TGCGCCAGCAGGGAGGGGACAGGGGGCAACACTGAAGCTTTCTTT

clone_size: .
d_call: TRBD1
v_call: TRBV6-1
j_call: TRBJ1-5
cdr3_aa: CASSEGAGGINQPQHF
cdr3_nt: TGTGCCAGCAGTGAAGGGGCAGGGGGTATCAATCAGCCCCAGCATTTT

clone_size: .
d_call: .
v_call: TRBV4-3
j_call: TRBJ1-4
cdr3_aa: CASSQGGKLFF
cdr3_nt: TGCGCCAGCAGCCAAGGAGGAAAACTGTTTTTT

clone_size: .
d_call: .
v_call: TRBV4-1
j_call: TRBJ1-2
cdr3_aa: CASSPQGKGYTF
cdr3_nt: TGCGCCAGCAGCCCGCAGGGGAAGGGCTACACCTTC

clone_size: .
d_call: TRBD1
v_call: TRBV6-5
j_call: TRBJ1-1
cdr3_aa: CASREDRGDGEAFF
cdr3_nt: TGTGCCAGCAGAGAGGACAGGGGGGATGGTGAAGCTTTCTTT

clone_size: .
d_call: TRBD1
v_call: TRBV30
j_call: TRBJ2-7
cdr3_aa: CAWRSQRQGIYEQYF
cdr3_nt: TGTGCCTGGAGGTCCCAAAGACAGGGGATATACGAGCAGTACTTC

clone_size: .
d_call: TRBD1
v_call: TRBV18
j_call: TRBJ1-2
cdr3_aa: CASSPRQGHHGYTF
cdr3_nt: TGTGCCAGCTCACCACGACAGGGTCATCATGGCTACACCTTC

clone_size: many
d_call: TRBD1
v_call: TRBV7-7
j_call: TRBJ2-1
cdr3_aa: CASSPGTGKGKYNEQFF
cdr3_nt: TGTGCCAGCAGCCCCGGGACAGGGAAGGGGAAGTACAATGAGCAGTTCTTC

clone_size: .
d_call: .
v_call: TRBV13
j_call: TRBJ2-1
cdr3_aa: CATGLAPYNEQFF
cdr3_nt: TGTGCCACCGGGTTAGCGCCATACAATGAGCAGTTCTTC

clone_size: .
d_call: TRBD1
v_call: TRBV4-3
j_call: TRBJ1-2
cdr3_aa: CASSQEGQGYGGYTF
cdr3_nt: TGCGCCAGCAGCCAAGAGGGACAGGGCTACGGTGGCTACACCTTC

clone_size: .
d_call: TRBD2
v_call: TRBV2
j_call: TRBJ2-7
cdr3_aa: CASSVGGRVNEQYF
cdr3_nt: TGTGCCAGCAGTGTGGGTGGGAGGGTCAACGAGCAGTACTTC

clone_size: .
d_call: .
v_call: TRBV7-2
j_call: TRBJ1-5
cdr3_aa: CASSLKGIDQPQHF
cdr3_nt: TGTGCCAGCAGCTTGAAGGGGATCGATCAGCCCCAGCATTTT